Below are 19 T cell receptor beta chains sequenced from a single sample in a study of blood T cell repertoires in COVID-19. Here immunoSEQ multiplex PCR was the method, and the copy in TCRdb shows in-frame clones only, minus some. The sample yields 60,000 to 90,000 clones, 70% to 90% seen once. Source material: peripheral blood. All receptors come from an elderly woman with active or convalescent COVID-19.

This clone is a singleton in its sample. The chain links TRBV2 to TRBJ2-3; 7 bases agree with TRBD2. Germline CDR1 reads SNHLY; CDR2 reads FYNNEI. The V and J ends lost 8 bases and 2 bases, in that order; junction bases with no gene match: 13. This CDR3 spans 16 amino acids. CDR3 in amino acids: CASAKRDLLNTDTQYF. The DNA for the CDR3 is TGTGCCAGCGCGAAGCGGGATTTGCTGAACACAGATACGCAGTATTTT.

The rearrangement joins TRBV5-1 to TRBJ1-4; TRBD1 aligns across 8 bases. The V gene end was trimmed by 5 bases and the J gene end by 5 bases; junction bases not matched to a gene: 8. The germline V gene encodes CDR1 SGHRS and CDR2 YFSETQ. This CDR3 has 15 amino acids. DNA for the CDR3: TGCGCCAGCAGTGGTCAGGGGGCGTGGAATGAAAAACTGTTTTTT. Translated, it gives CASSGQGAWNEKLFF.

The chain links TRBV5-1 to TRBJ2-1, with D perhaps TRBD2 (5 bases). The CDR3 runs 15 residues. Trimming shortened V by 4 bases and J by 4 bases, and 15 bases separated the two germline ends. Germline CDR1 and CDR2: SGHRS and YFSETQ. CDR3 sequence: CASSPAPGMYNEQFF. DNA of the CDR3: TGCGCCAGCAGCCCGGCCCCGGGAATGTACAATGAGCAGTTCTTC.

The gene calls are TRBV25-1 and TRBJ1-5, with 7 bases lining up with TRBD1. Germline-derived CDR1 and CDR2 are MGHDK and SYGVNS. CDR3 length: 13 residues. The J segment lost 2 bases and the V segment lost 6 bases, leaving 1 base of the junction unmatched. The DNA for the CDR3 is TGTGCCAGCAGAGGACAGGGCAATCAGCCCCAGCATTTT. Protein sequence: CASRGQGNQPQHF.

CDR3 nucleotides: TGTGCCAGCAGCGTAGGTCTAGCGGGGGGGCGCGGAGATACGCAGTATTTT. Translating gives CASSVGLAGGRGDTQYF. This sequence joins TRBV9 and TRBJ2-3, with 12 bases that match TRBD2. Germline V gene lookup returns CDR1 SGDLS and CDR2 YYNGEE. The length of the CDR3 is 17 residues. V was pared by 0 bases and J by 5 bases, with 7 bases of the junction left unmatched.

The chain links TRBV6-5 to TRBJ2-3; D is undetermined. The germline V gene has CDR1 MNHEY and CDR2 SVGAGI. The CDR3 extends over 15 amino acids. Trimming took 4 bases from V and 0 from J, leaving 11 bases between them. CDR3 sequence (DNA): TGTGCCAGCAGTTTGTCCCCCACTAGCACAGATACGCAGTATTTT. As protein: CASSLSPTSTDTQYF.

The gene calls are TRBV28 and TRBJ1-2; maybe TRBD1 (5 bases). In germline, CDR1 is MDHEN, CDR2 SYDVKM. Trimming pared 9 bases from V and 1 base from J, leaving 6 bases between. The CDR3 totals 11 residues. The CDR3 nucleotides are TGTGCCAGTCAGGGTAACTATGGCTACACCTTC. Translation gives CASQGNYGYTF.

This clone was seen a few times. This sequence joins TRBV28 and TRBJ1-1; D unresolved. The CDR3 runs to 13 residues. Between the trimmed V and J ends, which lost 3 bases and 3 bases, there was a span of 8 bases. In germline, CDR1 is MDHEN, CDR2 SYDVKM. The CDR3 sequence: CASSFGQYTEAFF. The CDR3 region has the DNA TGTGCCAGCAGTTTTGGGCAATACACTGAAGCTTTCTTT.

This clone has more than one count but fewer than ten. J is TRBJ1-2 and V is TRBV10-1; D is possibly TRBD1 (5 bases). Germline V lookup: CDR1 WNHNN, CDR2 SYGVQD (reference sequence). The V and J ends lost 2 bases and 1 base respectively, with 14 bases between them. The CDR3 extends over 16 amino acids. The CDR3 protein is CASSEDDSRSNYGYTF. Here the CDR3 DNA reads TGCGCCAGCAGTGAGGATGACAGTCGGAGTAACTATGGCTACACCTTC.

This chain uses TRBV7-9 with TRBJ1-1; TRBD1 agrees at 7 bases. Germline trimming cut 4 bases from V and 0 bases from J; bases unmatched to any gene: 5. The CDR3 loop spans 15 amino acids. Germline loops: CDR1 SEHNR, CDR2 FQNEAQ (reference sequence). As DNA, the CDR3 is TGTGCCAGCAGCTCAAAGGACAGGCTGAACACTGAAGCTTTCTTT. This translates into CASSSKDRLNTEAFF.

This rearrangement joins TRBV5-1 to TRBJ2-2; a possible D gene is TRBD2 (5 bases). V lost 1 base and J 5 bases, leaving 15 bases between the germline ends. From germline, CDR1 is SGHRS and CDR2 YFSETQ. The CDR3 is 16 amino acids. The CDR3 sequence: CASSLMVTGLTGELFF. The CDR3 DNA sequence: TGCGCCAGCAGCTTGATGGTAACGGGATTGACCGGGGAGCTGTTTTTT.

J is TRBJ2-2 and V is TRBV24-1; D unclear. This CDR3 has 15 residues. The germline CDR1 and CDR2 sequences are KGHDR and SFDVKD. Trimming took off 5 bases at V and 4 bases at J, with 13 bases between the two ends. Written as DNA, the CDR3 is TGTGCCACCAGTGCCCCCCGGCCGGGCACCGGGGAGCTGTTTTTT. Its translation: CATSAPRPGTGELFF.

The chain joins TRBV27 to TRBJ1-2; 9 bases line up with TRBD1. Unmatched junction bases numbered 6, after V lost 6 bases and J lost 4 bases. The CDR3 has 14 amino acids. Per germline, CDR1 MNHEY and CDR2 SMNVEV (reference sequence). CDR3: CASRRTGDLYGYTF. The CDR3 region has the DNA TGTGCCAGCAGGCGGACAGGGGACCTCTATGGCTACACCTTC.

The CDR3 bases are TGCAGCGCTGGGGCTAGCGGAGCGACATCTAGCACAGATACGCAGTATTTT. Its protein product is CSAGASGATSSTDTQYF. V usage is TRBV29-1 and J usage is TRBJ2-3; the match to TRBD2 covers 7 bases. V trimming: 7 bases; J trimming: 0 bases; junction bases outside the gene matches: 16. This CDR3 has 17 amino acids. The germline V gene encodes CDR1 SQVTM and CDR2 ANQGSEA.

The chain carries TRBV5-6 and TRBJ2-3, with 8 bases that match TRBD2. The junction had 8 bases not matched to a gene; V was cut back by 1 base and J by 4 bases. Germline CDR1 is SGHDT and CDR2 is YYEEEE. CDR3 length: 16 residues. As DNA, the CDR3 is TGTGCCAGCAGCTTGTACGGGGGGGCCTACCCAGATACGCAGTATTTT. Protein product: CASSLYGGAYPDTQYF.

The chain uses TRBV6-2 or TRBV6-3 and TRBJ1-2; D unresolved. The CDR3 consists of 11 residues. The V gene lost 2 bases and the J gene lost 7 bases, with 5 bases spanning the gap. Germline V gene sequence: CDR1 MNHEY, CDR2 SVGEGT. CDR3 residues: CASSYGVGYTF. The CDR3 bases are TGTGCCAGCAGTTACGGAGTTGGCTACACCTTC.

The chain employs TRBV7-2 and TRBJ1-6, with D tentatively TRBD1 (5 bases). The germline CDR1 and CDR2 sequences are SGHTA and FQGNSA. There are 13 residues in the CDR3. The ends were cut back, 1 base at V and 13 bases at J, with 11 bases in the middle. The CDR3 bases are TGTGCCAGCAGCTTAGGGCCGGGACTCCCCCTCCACTTT. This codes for CASSLGPGLPLHF.

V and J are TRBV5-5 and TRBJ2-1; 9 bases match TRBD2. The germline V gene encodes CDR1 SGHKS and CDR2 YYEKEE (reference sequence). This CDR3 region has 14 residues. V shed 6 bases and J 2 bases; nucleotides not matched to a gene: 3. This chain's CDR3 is CASTIAGAYNEQFF. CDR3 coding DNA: TGTGCCAGCACCATAGCGGGGGCCTACAATGAGCAGTTCTTC.

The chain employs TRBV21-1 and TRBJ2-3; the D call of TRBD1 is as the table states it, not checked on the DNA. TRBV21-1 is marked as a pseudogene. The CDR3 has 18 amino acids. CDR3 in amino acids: CASSNTRQGVSSTDTQYF. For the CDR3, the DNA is TGTGCCAGCAGCAATACCCGACAGGGGGTATCTAGCACAGATACGCAGTATTTT.